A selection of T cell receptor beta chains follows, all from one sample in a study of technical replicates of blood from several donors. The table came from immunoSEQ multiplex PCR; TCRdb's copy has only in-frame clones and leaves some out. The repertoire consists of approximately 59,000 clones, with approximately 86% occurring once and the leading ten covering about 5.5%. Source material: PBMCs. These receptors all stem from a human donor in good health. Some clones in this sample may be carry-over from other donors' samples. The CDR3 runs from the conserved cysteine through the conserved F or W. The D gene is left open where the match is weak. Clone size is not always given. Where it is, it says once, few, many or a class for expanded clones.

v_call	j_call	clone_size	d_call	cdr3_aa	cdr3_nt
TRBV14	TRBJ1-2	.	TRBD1	CASSTVGGGGYTF	TGTGCCAGTTCCACGGTAGGGGGCGGTGGCTACACCTTC
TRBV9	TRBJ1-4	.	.	CASTGQGLPSEKLFF	TGTGCCAGCACCGGGCAGGGCCTCCCTAGTGAAAAACTGTTTTTT
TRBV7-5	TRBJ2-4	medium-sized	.	CARSLGSGGTPKNIQYF	TGTGCCAGAAGCTTAGGTTCGGGAGGGACCCCCAAAAACATTCAGTACTTC
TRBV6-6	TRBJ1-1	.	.	CASSEQEKNTEAFF	TGTGCCAGCAGCGAACAGGAAAAGAACACTGAAGCTTTCTTT
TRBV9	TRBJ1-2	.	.	CASGDSYGYTF	TGTGCCAGCGGCGACAGCTATGGCTACACCTTC
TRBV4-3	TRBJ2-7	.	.	CASSRGSRDIRGEQYF	TGCGCCAGCAGCCGGGGAAGTCGGGACATCCGGGGCGAGCAGTACTTC
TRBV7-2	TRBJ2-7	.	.	CASSSHSGGSYEQYF	TGTGCCAGCAGCTCCCACTCTGGGGGGTCCTACGAGCAGTACTTC
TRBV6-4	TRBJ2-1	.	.	CASRIEIGWAIEQFF	TGTGCCAGCAGGATCGAAATCGGCTGGGCGATTGAGCAGTTCTTC
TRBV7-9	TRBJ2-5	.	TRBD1	CASSPGQVGETQYF	TGTGCCAGCAGTCCGGGACAGGTGGGAGAGACCCAGTACTTC
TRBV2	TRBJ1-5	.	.	CASRGQNGNQPQHF	TGTGCCAGCAGAGGACAGAACGGCAATCAGCCCCAGCATTTT
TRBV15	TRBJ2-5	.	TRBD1	CATSREGQGLVETQYF	TGTGCCACCAGCAGAGAGGGACAGGGGCTGGTAGAGACCCAGTACTTC
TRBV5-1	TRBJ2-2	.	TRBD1	CASSLGQGTGELFF	TGCGCCAGCAGCTTGGGACAGGGAACCGGGGAGCTGTTTTTT
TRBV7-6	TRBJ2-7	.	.	CASSQGTGGLSSYEQYF	TGTGCCAGCAGCCAAGGTACGGGGGGCCTAAGCTCCTACGAGCAGTACTTC
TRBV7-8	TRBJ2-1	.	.	CASSLWGPNNEQFF	TGTGCCAGCAGCTTGTGGGGGCCTAACAATGAGCAGTTCTTC
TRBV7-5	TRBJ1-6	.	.	CATHGPTAINSPLHF	TGTGCCACCCACGGTCCGACAGCCATTAATTCACCCCTCCACTTT
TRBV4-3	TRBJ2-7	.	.	CASSQDPLYRESYEQYF	TGCGCCAGCAGCCAAGATCCTCTCTACAGGGAAAGCTACGAGCAGTACTTC
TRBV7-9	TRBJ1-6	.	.	CASSIKLNSPLHF	TGTGCCAGCAGCATCAAATTGAATTCACCCCTCCACTTT
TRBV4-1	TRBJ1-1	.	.	CASSHVRLPFTNTEAFF	TGCGCCAGCAGCCATGTCCGCCTCCCCTTTACAAACACTGAAGCTTTCTTT
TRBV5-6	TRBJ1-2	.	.	CASSLVSISYTF	TGTGCCAGCAGCCTTGTTTCTATTAGCTACACCTTC
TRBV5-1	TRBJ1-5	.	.	CASSLTGNQPQHF	TGCGCCAGCAGCTTGACAGGAAATCAGCCCCAGCATTTT